Below are 26 T cell receptor beta chains sequenced from a single sample in a study of neoadjuvant anti-PD-1 for oral cavity cancer. Stated time point: after neoadjuvant nivolumab, at surgical resection. The method was immunoSEQ multiplex PCR; TCRdb's version includes in-frame clones alone and lacks a portion of them. The sample holds 63,000 or so clones, roughly nine tenths seen once. Sequenced here: PBMCs, sampled after nivolumab (anti-PD-1) treatment. These receptors were obtained from a person aged 40-85 years with oral cavity squamous cell carcinoma.

V is TRBV4-2 and J is TRBJ2-1; perhaps TRBD1 as D (5 bases). The CDR3 loop spans 14 amino acids. Germline V gives CDR1 LGHNA, CDR2 YNFKEQ. Trimming removed 1 base from V and 5 bases from J, with 9 bases in between. CDR3 protein: CASSQGGRNNEQFF. The CDR3 bases are TGTGCCAGCAGCCAAGGGGGCCGAAACAATGAGCAGTTCTTC.

This clone turned up a few times. V and J are TRBV5-5 and TRBJ1-4, with D perhaps TRBD1 (5 bases). V lost 4 bases, J lost 8 bases, and 15 bases lay in between. Germline assignment: CDR1 SGHKS and CDR2 YYEKEE (reference sequence). The CDR3 is made up of 14 amino acids. CDR3 in amino acids: CASSPRGRGEKLFF. In DNA, the CDR3 is TGTGCCAGCAGCCCCCGGGGTCGGGGCGAAAAACTGTTTTTT.

The chain recombines TRBV29-1 with TRBJ2-1, with TRBD2 matching over 8 bases. Germline CDR1 reads SQVTM; CDR2 reads ANQGSEA. V was pared by 4 bases and J by 4 bases, with 6 bases of the junction left unmatched. CDR3 length: 14 amino acids. CDR3 in amino acids: CSVVGGRTYNEQFF. CDR3 nucleotide sequence: TGCAGCGTTGTTGGCGGGAGGACGTACAATGAGCAGTTCTTC.

This rearrangement joins TRBV4-1 to TRBJ2-3; D call uncertain. This CDR3 has 16 residues. The germline V and J ends were trimmed by 0 bases and 0 bases, with 10 bases remaining between them. The germline gives CDR1 MGHRA, CDR2 YSYEKL. For the CDR3, the DNA is TGCGCCAGCAGCCAAGAGTCAGAACGGAGCACAGATACGCAGTATTTT. Translation: CASSQESERSTDTQYF.

The J gene is TRBJ2-1, the V gene TRBV9; D ambiguous. The CDR3 loop spans 16 amino acids. Trimming pared 3 bases from V and 3 bases from J, leaving 16 bases between. CDR1 is SGDLS and CDR2 is YYNGEE in the germline V gene. CDR3 bases: TGTGCCAGCAGCGCCGCGTGGTCTGGATTCTACAATGAGCAGTTCTTC. Translation: CASSAAWSGFYNEQFF.

The chain is built from TRBV4-1 and TRBJ2-7; TRBD1 matches at 8 bases. Germline V gene sequence: CDR1 MGHRA, CDR2 YSYEKL. CDR3 length: 15 amino acids. The V and J ends lost 3 bases and 3 bases, in that order; junction bases with no gene match: 7. The CDR3 sequence: CASSHPGTGDYEQYF. In DNA form, the CDR3 reads TGCGCCAGCAGCCACCCCGGGACAGGAGACTACGAGCAGTACTTC.

The chain has TRBV5-4 and TRBJ2-1; 7 bases match TRBD1. The junction had 1 base not matched to a gene; V was cut back by 2 bases and J by 2 bases. The germline V gene encodes CDR1 SGHNT and CDR2 YYREEE (reference sequence). This CDR3 comprises 14 residues. CDR3 nucleotides: TGTGCCAGCAGCTTTGACAGGGCCTACAATGAGCAGTTCTTC. Its translation: CASSFDRAYNEQFF.

The gene calls are TRBV14 and TRBJ1-4; maybe TRBD1 (6 bases). Germline values: CDR1 SGHDN, CDR2 FVKESK. The CDR3 covers 15 residues. Trimming left V 3 bases short and J 8 bases short, with 16 bases between. The CDR3 is CASSQLGGAGEKLFF. The CDR3 DNA follows: TGTGCCAGCAGCCAGCTGGGGGGGGCAGGAGAAAAACTGTTTTTT.

J is TRBJ2-2 and V is TRBV14; 7 positions agree with TRBD1. Per germline, CDR1 SGHDN and CDR2 FVKESK. V lost 6 bases to trimming and J lost 1 base; unmatched junction nucleotides: 2. The CDR3 has 14 amino acids. The CDR3 loop reads CASRGQLNTGELFF. The CDR3 region has the DNA TGTGCCAGCAGGGGACAGTTGAACACCGGGGAGCTGTTTTTT.

This clone has only one observation. The chain links TRBV7-8 to TRBJ1-2; no clear D gene. Germline V gene lookup returns CDR1 SGHVS and CDR2 FQNEAQ. Between the trimmed V and J ends, which lost 5 bases and 12 bases, there was a span of 16 bases. CDR3 length equals 12 residues. The CDR3, as DNA: TGTGCCAGCAGCACCAGACAATCCTCACACACCTTC. Protein: CASSTRQSSHTF. Variable domain in full (rest from reference TRBV7-8 and TRBJ1-2): GAGVSQSPRYKVAKRGQDVALRCDPISGHVSLFWYQQALGQGPEFLTYFQNEAQLDKSGLPSDRFFAERPEGSVSTLKIQRTQQEDSAVYLCASSTRQSSHTFGSGTRLTVV.

V and J are TRBV7-2 and TRBJ2-7, with TRBD2 matching over 11 bases. V lost 3 bases and J lost 2; bases outside the gene matches: 3. The CDR3 covers 15 residues. CDR1 SGHTA and CDR2 FQGNSA come from the germline V gene. The CDR3 DNA follows: TGTGCCAGCAGCTTTACTAGCGGGGGAACCTACGAGCAGTACTTC. Its protein is CASSFTSGGTYEQYF.

The chain is built from TRBV11-3 and TRBJ2-7, with D possibly being TRBD1 (5 bases). The CDR3 has 12 amino acids. Trimming shortened V by 1 base and J by 7 bases, and 8 bases separated the two germline ends. Germline loops: CDR1 SGHNT, CDR2 YENEEA. CDR3 amino acids: CASSLGPGEQYF. CDR3 DNA: TGTGCCAGCAGCTTAGGGCCAGGGGAGCAGTACTTC.

The genes are TRBV19 and TRBJ2-5, with TRBD1 matching over 12 bases. The trim removed 8 bases at V and 5 bases at J, leaving 6 bases unmatched. CDR1 LNHDA and CDR2 SQIVND come from the germline V gene (reference sequence). CDR3 size: 14 residues. CDR3 loop: CASWDRGRAETQYF. The CDR3 bases are TGTGCCAGTTGGGACAGGGGGCGCGCCGAGACCCAGTACTTC.

The chain is built from TRBV6-1 and TRBJ2-5; no reliable D call. CDR3 length: 13 amino acids. Trimming stripped 5 bases from V and 1 base from J, with 8 bases between. The germline CDR1 and CDR2 sequences are MNHNS and SASEGT. CDR3 region: CASSRVFQETQYF. The CDR3, as DNA: TGTGCCAGCAGTCGGGTCTTCCAAGAGACCCAGTACTTC.

The CDR3 loop is CASSLAAGGPLETQYF. CDR3 DNA sequence: TGCGCCAGCAGCTTGGCGGCGGGGGGGCCTCTAGAGACCCAGTACTTC. The chain carries TRBV5-1 and TRBJ2-5, with 9 bases identical to TRBD2. The CDR3 loop spans 16 amino acids. V lost 0 bases and J lost 4; bases outside the gene matches: 7. Germline V CDR1 and CDR2: SGHRS, YFSETQ. Combining the CDR3 with reference TRBV5-1 and TRBJ2-5 gives the whole variable domain KAGVTQTPRYLIKTRGQQVTLSCSPISGHRSVSWYQQTPGQGLQFLFEYFSETQRNKGNFPGRFSGRQFSNSRSEMNVSTLELGDSALYLCASSLAAGGPLETQYFGPGTRLLVL.

The chain couples TRBV30 to TRBJ2-1, with D hard to call. Per the germline V gene, CDR1 is GTSNPN and CDR2 is SVGIG (reference sequence). The CDR3 is 16 amino acids. Trimming pared 2 bases from V and 3 bases from J, leaving 17 bases between. The CDR3 loop is CAWSTPDLARYNEQFF. CDR3 sequence (DNA): TGTGCCTGGAGTACCCCCGACTTAGCACGCTACAATGAGCAGTTCTTC. Full variable domain (remainder filled in from reference TRBV30 and TRBJ2-1): SQTIHQWPATLVQPVGSPLSLECTVEGTSNPNLYWYRQAAGRGLQLLFYSVGIGQISSEVPQNLSASRPQDRQFILSSKKLLLSDSGFYLCAWSTPDLARYNEQFFGPGTRLTVL.

This clone was seen a single time. This chain uses TRBV5-1 with TRBJ2-5; 15 nucleotides line up with TRBD2. V shed 4 bases, J shed 5 bases, and the junction held 3 bases outside the gene matches. The germline V gene has CDR1 SGHRS and CDR2 YFSETQ. This CDR3 contains 15 residues. The CDR3 region has the DNA TGCGCCAGCAGCGGGACTAGCGGGGGGCCGGAGACCCAGTACTTC. Translation gives CASSGTSGGPETQYF.

The rearrangement uses TRBV7-9 and TRBJ2-2; D is ambiguous. The CDR3 is 14 residues long. Germline loops: CDR1 SEHNR, CDR2 FQNEAQ (reference sequence). V lost 3 bases and J 2 bases, leaving 7 bases between the germline ends. The CDR3 loop is CASSFDANTGELFF. CDR3 nucleotide sequence: TGTGCCAGCAGCTTCGACGCAAACACCGGGGAGCTGTTTTTT.

The genes are TRBV4-1 and TRBJ2-1; 10 nucleotides match TRBD2. Trimming removed 1 base from V and 5 bases from J; junction bases left unmatched: 11. This CDR3 has 18 amino acids. Per germline, CDR1 MGHRA and CDR2 YSYEKL. Here the CDR3 DNA reads TGCGCCAGCAGCCAAGTCTCAGCGGGGGGGCTAGTCGACAATGAGCAGTTCTTC. Encoded protein: CASSQVSAGGLVDNEQFF.

V is TRBV7-3 and J is TRBJ1-1, with 10 nucleotides matching TRBD1. In germline, CDR1 is SGHTA, CDR2 FQGTGA. This CDR3 region has 14 residues. V was clipped by 4 bases and J by 7 bases; unmatched bases: 6. CDR3 nucleotide sequence: TGTGCCAGCAGCTCTTGGACAGGGGGTGGTGAAGCTTTCTTT. This gives the protein CASSSWTGGGEAFF. Combining the CDR3 with reference TRBV7-3 and TRBJ1-1 gives the whole variable domain GAGVSQTPSNKVTEKGKYVELRCDPISGHTALYWYRQSLGQGPEFLIYFQGTGAADDSGLPNDRFFAVRPEGSVSTLKIQRTERGDSAVYLCASSSWTGGGEAFFGQGTRLTVV.

This clone was found a few times. V is TRBV7-2 and J is TRBJ2-5; D possibly corresponds to TRBD2 (7 bases). With 4 bases removed from V and 4 bases from J, the gap between germline ends came to 22 bases. The V gene's germline CDR1 is SGHTA and CDR2 FQGNSA. CDR3 size: 17 residues. Here the CDR3 DNA reads TGTGCCAGCAGCTCCTTGAGGGGGAGGGCTAGCGGAGAGACCCAGTACTTC. It yields the protein CASSSLRGRASGETQYF.

This chain joins TRBV28 and TRBJ1-3, with unresolved D. The CDR3 has 14 residues. Germline loops: CDR1 MDHEN, CDR2 SYDVKM. Trimming took 3 bases from V and 0 from J, leaving 6 bases between them. The CDR3 is CASSFMSSGNTIYF. DNA for the CDR3: TGTGCCAGCAGTTTCATGAGCTCTGGAAACACCATATATTTT. The entire variable domain, with the rest obtained from reference TRBV28 and TRBJ1-3, is as follows: DVKVTQSSRYLVKRTGEKVFLECVQDMDHENMFWYRQDPGLGLRLIYFSYDVKMKEKGDIPEGYSVSREKKERFSLILESASTNQTSMYLCASSFMSSGNTIYFGEGSWLTVV.

The rearrangement uses TRBV19 and TRBJ1-1, with unresolved D. V was pared by 6 bases and J by 4 bases, with 21 bases between. The CDR3 has 16 amino acids. Germline CDR1 and CDR2: LNHDA and SQIVND (reference sequence). The CDR3 spells CASSFRLNSRGTEAFF. In DNA form, the CDR3 reads TGTGCCAGTAGCTTCCGGCTCAACAGTCGAGGCACTGAAGCTTTCTTT.

This CDR3 is CASSSGTALEAFF. CDR3 bases: TGTGCCAGTAGCTCCGGGACAGCCCTAGAAGCTTTCTTT. The genes are TRBV19 and TRBJ1-1, with 7 bases that match TRBD1. The CDR3 has 13 residues. With V trimmed by 6 bases and J by 8 bases, 9 bases remained unmatched. Germline CDR1 and CDR2: LNHDA and SQIVND (reference sequence). Full variable domain (outside the CDR3, taken from reference TRBV19 and TRBJ1-1): DGGITQSPKYLFRKEGQNVTLSCEQNLNHDAMYWYRQDPGQGLRLIYYSQIVNDFQKGDIAEGYSVSREKKESFPLTVTSAQKNPTAFYLCASSSGTALEAFFGQGTRLTVV.

This clone was found a few times. This chain uses TRBV11-1 with TRBJ1-1, with TRBD1 as a possible D gene (5 bases). The length of the CDR3 is 17 residues. V dropped 2 bases and J dropped 4 bases, with 20 bases sitting between them. CDR1 is SGHAT, CDR2 FQDESV, per germline (reference sequence). CDR3 in amino acids: CASSLKGTFFTSTEAFF. CDR3 DNA: TGTGCCAGCAGCTTAAAAGGGACCTTCTTTACAAGCACTGAAGCTTTCTTT.

CDR3 sequence: CASSLLQGNTIYF. CDR3 DNA sequence: TGTGCCAGCAGTCTCCTCCAGGGAAACACCATATATTTT. V usage is TRBV28 and J usage is TRBJ1-3; D gene unclear. Germline CDR1 reads MDHEN; CDR2 reads SYDVKM. Trimming left V 5 bases short and J 4 bases short, with 9 bases between. This CDR3 spans 13 amino acids. The full variable domain, with the rest looked up from reference TRBV28 and TRBJ1-3, is DVKVTQSSRYLVKRTGEKVFLECVQDMDHENMFWYRQDPGLGLRLIYFSYDVKMKEKGDIPEGYSVSREKKERFSLILESASTNQTSMYLCASSLLQGNTIYFGEGSWLTVV.